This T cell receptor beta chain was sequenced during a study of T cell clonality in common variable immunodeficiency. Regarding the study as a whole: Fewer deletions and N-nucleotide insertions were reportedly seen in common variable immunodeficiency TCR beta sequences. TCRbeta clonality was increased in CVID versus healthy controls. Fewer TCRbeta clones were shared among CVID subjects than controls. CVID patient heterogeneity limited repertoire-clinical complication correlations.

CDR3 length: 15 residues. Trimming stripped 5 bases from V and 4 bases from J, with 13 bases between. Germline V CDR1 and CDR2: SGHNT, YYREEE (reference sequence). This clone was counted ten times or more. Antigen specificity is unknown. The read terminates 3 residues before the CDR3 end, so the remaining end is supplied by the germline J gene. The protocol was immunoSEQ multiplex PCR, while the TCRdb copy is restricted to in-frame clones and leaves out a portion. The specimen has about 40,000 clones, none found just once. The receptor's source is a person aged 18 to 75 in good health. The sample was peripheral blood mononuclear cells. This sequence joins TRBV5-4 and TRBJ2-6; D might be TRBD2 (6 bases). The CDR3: CASRAWGEGANVLTF. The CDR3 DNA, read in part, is TGTGCCAGCAGGGCCTGGGGGGAAGGGGCCAACGTC. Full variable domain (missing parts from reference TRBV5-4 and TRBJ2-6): ETGVTQSPTHLIKTRGQQVTLRCSSQSGHNTVSWYQQALGQGPQFIFQYYREEENGRGNFPPRFSGLQFPNYSSELNVNALELDDSALYLCASRAWGEGANVLTFGAGSRLTVL.